This TCR beta chain was sequenced during a study of cytomegalovirus exposure and HLA in healthy donors. Study summary: Early released data comprised some 91 million unique TCRs from HLA-typed donors.

Healthy people donating bone marrow made up the donors. J was trimmed by 6 bases and V by 6 bases; bases with no gene match: 5. This CDR3 has 13 amino acids. The germline V gene has CDR1 MNHNS and CDR2 SASEGT. Primers included in the PCR were 60 Vbeta and 13 Jbeta primers. Libraries were prepared by immunoSEQ multiplex PCR; TCRdb keeps only in-frame clonotypes and omits some of them. The sample lists fewer than 200,000 clones, approximately 81% occurring once. The genes are TRBV6-1 and TRBJ1-5; TRBD1 aligns across 7 bases. The sequencing input was PBMCs. The TCR sequence derives from a woman younger than 30 in good health and CMV-seronegative. The DNA of the CDR3 is TGTGCCAGCAGCCAAGGGGGCCTTCAGCCCCAGCATTTT. Protein product: CASSQGGLQPQHF.